This TCR beta chain originates from a study of CD8 T cells in ankylosing spondylitis. Study-wide results and caveats: Characteristic of ankylosing spondylitis blood, it appeared, was a TCR beta motif comprising roughly eight highly homologous variants.

Ten or more counts support this clonotype. The antigen is undetermined. With 5 bases clipped from V and 2 bases from J, the junction kept 3 bases outside the gene matches. The CDR3 length is 14 residues. Germline V gene lookup returns CDR1 DFQATT and CDR2 SNEGSKA (reference sequence). TCRdb used MiXCR to reprocess the 5' RACE reads, holding one entry per CDR3 protein. The table lists 300,000 to 350,000 distinct CDR3 sequences, roughly 20% of them singletons. This TCR came from a female donor with ankylosing spondylitis or in good health (not recorded which). The chain is built from TRBV20-1 and TRBJ2-7; 13 nucleotides match TRBD2. Source material: blood, either unsorted or a sorted T cell fraction (not recorded which). CDR3 bases: TGCAGTGCTCCCACTAGCGGGGGGGCCTACGAGCAGTACTTC. Translated, it gives CSAPTSGGAYEQYF.